A single sample gave rise to the 6 T cell receptor beta chains below, sequenced in a study of CD8 T cells in ankylosing spondylitis. TCRdb reanalysed the 5' RACE reads using MiXCR and keeps one entry per CDR3 protein. The repertoire holds 130,000 or so distinct CDR3 sequences, with around 7% as singletons. The source material was blood, either unsorted or a sorted T cell fraction (not recorded which). These receptors came from a male donor with ankylosing spondylitis or in good health (not recorded which).

This clonotype was counted many times. CDR3: CATSRARTGSYEQYF. The CDR3 DNA is TGTGCCACCAGCAGAGCCAGGACAGGGTCCTACGAGCAGTACTTC. The chain couples TRBV15 to TRBJ2-7, with 8 positions matching TRBD1. The CDR3 is made up of 15 amino acids. V gave up 1 base and J gave up 1 base; unmatched junction bases: 3. In germline, CDR1 is LNHNV, CDR2 YYDKDF (reference sequence). The full variable domain, its missing parts supplied by reference TRBV15 and TRBJ2-7, is DAMVIQNPRYQVTQFGKPVTLSCSQTLNHNVMYWYQQKSSQAPKLLFHYYDKDFNNEADTPDNFQSRRPNTSFCFLDIRSPGLGDTAMYLCATSRARTGSYEQYFGPGTRLTVT.

The gene calls are TRBV7-2 and TRBJ1-2; 9 positions match TRBD1. Germline-derived CDR1 and CDR2 are SGHTA and FQGNSA. The CDR3 loop spans 16 amino acids. J lost 4 bases, V lost 5 bases, and 11 bases had no gene match. The DNA of the CDR3 is TGTGCCAGCAGCCCCAGCGACAGGGGGAATAGCTATGGCTACACCTTC. Protein sequence: CASSPSDRGNSYGYTF.

This clonotype was seen at least ten times. V gene TRBV5-1 combines with J gene TRBJ2-7; D is perhaps TRBD1 (6 bases). The V and J ends lost 0 bases and 5 bases respectively, with 9 bases between them. This CDR3 has 13 residues. CDR1 and CDR2 (germline): SGHRS, YFSETQ. CDR3 bases: TGCGCCAGCAGCTTGGGGACAGTCAACGAGCAGTACTTC. Translated, it gives CASSLGTVNEQYF.

The CDR3 region is CATDRNTGELFF. DNA of the CDR3: TGTGCCACAGACCGAAACACCGGGGAGCTGTTTTTT. The chain carries TRBV19 and TRBJ2-2; D is unclear. The length of the CDR3 is 12 residues. CDR1 and CDR2 (germline): LNHDA, SQIVND (reference sequence). V lost 10 bases and J 2 bases, leaving 8 bases between the germline ends.

This clonotype came up many times. The J gene is TRBJ2-7, the V gene TRBV5-1; 7 nucleotides match TRBD1. J gave up 4 bases and V 0 bases, and 7 bases lay outside the gene matches. The germline V gene encodes CDR1 SGHRS and CDR2 YFSETQ. There are 15 residues in the CDR3. The CDR3 protein is CASSLVGTASYEQYF. For the CDR3, the DNA is TGCGCCAGCAGCTTGGTGGGGACAGCTTCTTACGAGCAGTACTTC. Supplemented by reference TRBV5-1 and TRBJ2-7, the full variable domain reads KAGVTQTPRYLIKTRGQQVTLSCSPISGHRSVSWYQQTPGQGLQFLFEYFSETQRNKGNFPGRFSGRQFSNSRSEMNVSTLELGDSALYLCASSLVGTASYEQYFGPGTRLTVT.

There are many counts of this clonotype. The gene calls are TRBV5-1 and TRBJ2-2; D call uncertain. The CDR3 is 15 residues long. Germline-derived CDR1 and CDR2 are SGHRS and YFSETQ. Trimming removed 0 bases from V and 1 base from J, with 7 bases in between. The CDR3 spells CASSLEPQNTGELFF. The DNA for the CDR3 is TGCGCCAGCAGCTTGGAACCGCAGAACACCGGGGAGCTGTTTTTT. The variable domain in full, with the rest retrieved from reference TRBV5-1 and TRBJ2-2, is KAGVTQTPRYLIKTRGQQVTLSCSPISGHRSVSWYQQTPGQGLQFLFEYFSETQRNKGNFPGRFSGRQFSNSRSEMNVSTLELGDSALYLCASSLEPQNTGELFFGEGSRLTVL.